A single sample is the source of the 6 T cell receptor beta chains below, sequenced in a study of high-grade serous ovarian cancer treatment subgroups. Tumor tissue was taken before any definitive surgery or chemotherapy was given. Here immunoSEQ multiplex PCR was the method, and the copy in TCRdb shows in-frame clones only, minus some. This table holds approximately 5,400 clones, roughly 75% found once. Source material: tumor tissue. The receptors stem from a human patient with high-grade serous ovarian cancer.

The genes are TRBV30 and TRBJ2-3, with 8 bases identical to TRBD1. The CDR3 length is 14 residues. V lost 5 bases to trimming and J lost 5 bases; unmatched junction nucleotides: 9. CDR1 and CDR2 from the germline V gene are GTSNPN and SVGIG (reference sequence). CDR3 DNA: TGTGCCTGGGGCCGCGGACAGGGATTAGATACGCAGTATTTT. Translated: CAWGRGQGLDTQYF.

The chain links TRBV4-1 to TRBJ1-2; 7 bases map to TRBD1. Trimming cost V 0 bases and J 5 bases; bases outside gene matches: 0. Germline V gives CDR1 MGHRA, CDR2 YSYEKL. CDR3 length: 13 residues. The CDR3 reads CASSQDRGYGYTF. The CDR3 nucleotides are TGCGCCAGCAGCCAAGACAGGGGGTATGGCTACACCTTC.

The chain recombines TRBV7-9 with TRBJ2-7; no clear D gene. Per the germline V gene, CDR1 is SEHNR and CDR2 is FQNEAQ (reference sequence). The CDR3 has 11 amino acids. V gave up 0 bases and J gave up 7 bases, with 4 bases separating them. CDR3 DNA: TGTGCCAGCAGCTTAGCGAGAGAGCAGTACTTC. The encoded protein is CASSLAREQYF.

Remarks on this clone: One end of the junction varies from germline; a read error may be responsible. The chain links TRBV5-8 to TRBJ2-6, with 10 nucleotides matching TRBD1. Germline loops: CDR1 SGHTS, CDR2 YDEGEE. This CDR3 spans 17 amino acids. The CDR3 nucleotides are TGTGCCAGCAGCAAAAGACAGGGGGCCGAGGGGGCCAACGTCCCGACTTTC. It is translated as CASSKRQGAEGANVPTF.

V gene TRBV19 combines with J gene TRBJ1-3; no clear D gene. This CDR3 is 14 amino acids long. CDR1 is LNHDA and CDR2 is SQIVND in the germline V gene (reference sequence). V lost 2 bases and J lost 0, with 5 bases in between. CDR3 loop: CASSISGSGNTIYF. The CDR3 DNA follows: TGTGCCAGTAGTATATCCGGCTCTGGAAACACCATATATTTT.

This clone came up a few times. J is TRBJ2-7 and V is TRBV27; D is undetermined. In germline, CDR1 is MNHEY, CDR2 SMNVEV (reference sequence). The CDR3 is made up of 14 amino acids. V was cut by 4 bases and J by 0 bases, with 10 bases left in between. This CDR3 is CASSSLLSSYEQYF. DNA for the CDR3: TGTGCCAGCAGTTCCCTCCTGAGCTCCTACGAGCAGTACTTC.